This TCR beta chain stems from a study of vaccination effects on CD4 cells after COVID-19. As to this clone: The antigen is not known.

J gave up 9 bases and V 5 bases, and 10 bases lay outside the gene matches. The length of the CDR3 is 15 residues. The germline gives CDR1 SGHTA, CDR2 FQGTGA. The table came from immunoSEQ multiplex PCR; TCRdb's copy has only in-frame clones and leaves some out. The table has 70,000 to 85,000 clones, approximately 80% seen once; the top ten hold 1.2%. Using viral peptide pools, the ViraFEST assay grew out antigen-specific CD4+ T cells prior to sequencing. Cells that had been cultured for 10 days were the source of isolated CD4+ T cells. Each participant received a vaccine that was either BNT162b2 or mRNA-1273, given as two doses. A half-volume exchange with IL-2 medium occurred on days 3 and 7. Whole-study results and caveats: Convalescent patients in the study were few, and early post-infection timepoints were absent.

The TCR comes from a human donor who received a COVID-19 vaccine. The chain has TRBV7-3 and TRBJ2-1; TRBD1 matches 10 bases. The starting material was CD4+ T cells from PBMCs cultured with HCoV-229E spike peptides, obtained after COVID-19 vaccination. CDR3 residues: CASSRQGATYSEQFF. CDR3 nucleotides: TGTGCCAGCAGCAGACAGGGGGCGACGTATAGTGAGCAGTTCTTC.